This T cell receptor (beta chain) was captured by sequencing in a study of T cells in Graves' hyperthyroidism and ophthalmopathy. At the level of the study: Peripheral blood draws took place at initial diagnosis, ahead of any treatment. The study's findings and limits: From stable hyperthyroidism, ophthalmopathy was set apart by a 13 V-J model.

The germline V gene has CDR1 MNHEY and CDR2 SMNVEV (reference sequence). The CDR3 is made up of 18 amino acids. The V and J ends lost 5 bases and 2 bases, in that order; junction bases with no gene match: 7. Those patients with uncontrolled infection, other autoimmune disease, pregnancy or lactation were excluded. PBMCs were sourced from roughly 9.1 ml fresh peripheral blood. This clonotype showed up many times. As yet, its antigen is unknown. From RNA transcripts, TCR beta CDR3 regions were amplified. Carried out on the TCR CDR3, a first-round RT-PCR used the HTBI primer set. TCRdb reanalysed the multiplex PCR reads using MiXCR and keeps one entry per CDR3 protein. The sample records under 800,000 distinct CDR3 sequences, approximately 14% being singletons.

Sequencing input: blood. This receptor was obtained from a woman aged 18-29 years with Graves' hyperthyroidism. The chain employs TRBV27 and TRBJ2-1, with 15 bases identical to TRBD2. The CDR3 sequence: CASSPGLAGGGAYNEQFF. DNA of the CDR3: TGTGCCAGCAGTCCCGGACTAGCGGGAGGGGGGGCCTACAATGAGCAGTTCTTC.